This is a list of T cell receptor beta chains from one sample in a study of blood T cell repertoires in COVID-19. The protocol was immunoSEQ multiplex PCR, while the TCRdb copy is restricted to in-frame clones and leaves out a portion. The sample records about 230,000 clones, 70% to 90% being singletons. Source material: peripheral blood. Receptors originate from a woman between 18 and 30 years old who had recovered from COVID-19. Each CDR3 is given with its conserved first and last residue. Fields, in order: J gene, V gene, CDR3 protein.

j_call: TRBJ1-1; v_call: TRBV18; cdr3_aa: CASSLQDSEAFF
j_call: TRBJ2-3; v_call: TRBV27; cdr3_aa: CASSLSTTGADTQYF
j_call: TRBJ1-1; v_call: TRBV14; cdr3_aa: CASSQGAIMNTEAFF
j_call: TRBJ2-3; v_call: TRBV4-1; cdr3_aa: CASSQLRTSSTDTQYF
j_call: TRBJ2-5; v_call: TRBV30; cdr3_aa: CAWRPTSGIRETQYF
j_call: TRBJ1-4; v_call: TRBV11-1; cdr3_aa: CASSRPGQTNEKLFF
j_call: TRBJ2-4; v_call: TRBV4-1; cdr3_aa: CASSPPGLAARSKYF
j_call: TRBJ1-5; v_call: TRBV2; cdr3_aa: CASTFRQAYSNQPQHF
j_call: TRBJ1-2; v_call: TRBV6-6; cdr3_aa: CASSTYRDGYTF
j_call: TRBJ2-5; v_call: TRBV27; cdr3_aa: CASTSGTSFGETQYF
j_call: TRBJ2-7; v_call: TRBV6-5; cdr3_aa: CASKPGTRLTHEQYF
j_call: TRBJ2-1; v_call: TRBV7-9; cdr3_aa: CASSFRSGTGVNEQFF
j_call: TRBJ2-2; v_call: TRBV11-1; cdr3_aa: CASSSTPGAVTGELFF
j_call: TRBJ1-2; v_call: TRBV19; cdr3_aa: CASSISYFDTVNYGYTF
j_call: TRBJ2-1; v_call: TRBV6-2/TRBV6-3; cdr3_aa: CASSYELADYNEQFF
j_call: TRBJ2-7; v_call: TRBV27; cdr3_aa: CASRFQGDYEQYF
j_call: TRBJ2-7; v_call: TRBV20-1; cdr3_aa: CSAREVREQYF
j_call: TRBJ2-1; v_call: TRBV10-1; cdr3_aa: CASSESSPSGAPYNEQFF
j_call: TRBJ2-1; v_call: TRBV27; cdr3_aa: CASSPTTNEQFF
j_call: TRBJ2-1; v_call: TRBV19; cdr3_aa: CASSFWGQNEQFF
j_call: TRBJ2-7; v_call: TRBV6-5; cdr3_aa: CASIPGTYVDEQYF
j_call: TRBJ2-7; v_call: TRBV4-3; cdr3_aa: CASSPGLGGYEQYF
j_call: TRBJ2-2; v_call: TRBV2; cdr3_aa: CASSDMGLASLMFF
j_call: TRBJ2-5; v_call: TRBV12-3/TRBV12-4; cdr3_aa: CASDTGVGKTQYF
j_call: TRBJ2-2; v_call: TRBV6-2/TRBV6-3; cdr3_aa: CASSSDMMVGELFF
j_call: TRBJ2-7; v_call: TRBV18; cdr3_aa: CASSPQGDEQYF
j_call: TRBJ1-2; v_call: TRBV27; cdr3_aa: CASSLSPQGGGYTF
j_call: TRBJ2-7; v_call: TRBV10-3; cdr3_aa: CAISVRDTYEQYF
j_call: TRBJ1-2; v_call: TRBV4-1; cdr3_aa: CASSQYRDSDNYGYTF